A single sample is the source of the 18 T cell receptor beta chains below, sequenced in a study of Tregs in tolerant kidney transplant recipients (dated by TCRdb to the late 2010s). The library was prepared using the immunoSEQ multiplex PCR assay. Entries here come from immuneACCESS through TCRdb and include only in-frame sequences with V and J called. Some clones fail to appear in such tables; in the studies checked, an unresolved V gene covers under half of the shortfall, and the cause of the remainder is unknown. Counted in this sample were fewer than 150,000 clones; about 90% of them appeared once. More than 0.45% of the sample belongs to the ten largest clones. Sequencing input: CD4+ T cells from blood. The source of these receptors is a human donor in good health.

V is TRBV11-3 and J is TRBJ2-1, with a tentative D call TRBD2 (6 bases). The V end was cut by 5 bases, the J end by 2 bases, with 13 bases between. The CDR3 runs to 15 residues. Germline V gene sequence: CDR1 SGHNT, CDR2 YENEEA. CDR3 coding DNA: TGTGCCAGCAGCACGGGGAGGATAACCTACAATGAGCAGTTCTTC. Amino acids: CASSTGRITYNEQFF.

This clone was recorded only once. CDR3 bases: TGTGCCAGCAGTGAAGAGGGACTTAATTACAATGAGCAGTTCTTC. Translating gives CASSEEGLNYNEQFF. The chain couples TRBV2 to TRBJ2-1; possibly TRBD2 for D (6 bases). There are 15 residues in the CDR3. CDR1 is SNHLY, CDR2 FYNNEI, per germline. Trimming cost V 1 base and J 4 bases, with 11 bases left between them.

The J gene is TRBJ1-3, the V gene TRBV6-1, with 8 bases matching TRBD1. After removal of 5 bases from V and 4 bases from J, the junction contained 4 bases not matched to a gene. CDR3 length equals 14 residues. In germline, CDR1 is MNHNS, CDR2 SASEGT. CDR3 coding DNA: TGTGCCAGCAGTAACCGGGACAGGGGAAACACCATATATTTT. Its translation: CASSNRDRGNTIYF.

The V call is TRBV6-6, the J call TRBJ1-3; no clear D. The CDR3 runs to 13 residues. CDR1 is MNHNY, CDR2 SVGAGI, per germline (reference sequence). Between the trimmed V and J ends, which lost 6 bases and 4 bases, there was a span of 10 bases. As DNA, the CDR3 is TGTGCCAGCAGGCAGACTGGGGGAAACACCATATATTTT. It specifies CASRQTGGNTIYF.

This chain uses TRBV19 with TRBJ1-1; D is possibly TRBD1 (5 bases). The germline CDR1 and CDR2 sequences are LNHDA and SQIVND (reference sequence). The V gene lost 1 base and the J gene lost 0 bases, with 9 bases spanning the gap. This CDR3 spans 15 amino acids. The CDR3 loop reads CASSIAGLVNTEAFF. Written as DNA, the CDR3 is TGTGCCAGTAGTATAGCAGGGTTGGTGAACACTGAAGCTTTCTTT.

This rearrangement joins TRBV19 to TRBJ1-2; D gene unclear. V was cut by 3 bases and J by 5 bases, with 13 bases left in between. This CDR3 has 14 residues. CDR1 is LNHDA and CDR2 is SQIVND in the germline V gene (reference sequence). CDR3 protein: CASSIRNSGYGYTF. The CDR3 region has the DNA TGTGCCAGTAGTATCCGCAATTCCGGTTATGGCTACACCTTC. Drawing the rest from reference TRBV19 and TRBJ1-2, the complete variable domain is DGGITQSPKYLFRKEGQNVTLSCEQNLNHDAMYWYRQDPGQGLRLIYYSQIVNDFQKGDIAEGYSVSREKKESFPLTVTSAQKNPTAFYLCASSIRNSGYGYTFGSGTRLTVV.

This chain uses TRBV27 with TRBJ2-1; the match to TRBD2 covers 8 bases. The ends lost 4 bases at V and 4 bases at J; junction bases unmatched: 6. CDR1 and CDR2 (germline): MNHEY, SMNVEV (reference sequence). The CDR3 is 15 amino acids. The CDR3 sequence: CASSSPGLGYNEQFF. The DNA of the CDR3 is TGTGCCAGCAGTTCTCCGGGACTAGGATACAATGAGCAGTTCTTC.

The rearrangement uses TRBV7-9 and TRBJ2-7; D gene ambiguous. The CDR3 is 12 residues long. CDR1 SEHNR and CDR2 FQNEAQ come from the germline V gene (reference sequence). Trimming removed 5 bases from V and 3 bases from J, with 8 bases in between. The CDR3 coding sequence is TGTGCCAGCAGCGCCCTGTTCTACGAGCAGTACTTC. Residues: CASSALFYEQYF. The full variable domain, in which reference TRBV7-9 and TRBJ2-7 provide the parts outside the CDR3, is DTGVSQNPRHKITKRGQNVTFRCDPISEHNRLYWYRQTLGQGPEFLTYFQNEAQLEKSRLLSDRFSAERPKGSFSTLEIQRTEQGDSAMYLCASSALFYEQYFGPGTRLTVT.

This sequence joins TRBV7-6 and TRBJ2-1; 8 positions match TRBD1. Germline-derived CDR1 and CDR2 are SGHVS and FNYEAQ. V lost 1 base to trimming and J lost 9 bases; unmatched junction nucleotides: 14. The CDR3 extends over 17 amino acids. The CDR3 loop is CASSLGFSGQVGGEQFF. The CDR3 nucleotides read TGTGCCAGCAGCTTAGGATTTTCGGGACAGGTGGGGGGTGAGCAGTTCTTC.

The rearrangement links TRBV19 to TRBJ2-1, with a tentative D call TRBD2 (6 bases). Per the germline V gene, CDR1 is LNHDA and CDR2 is SQIVND (reference sequence). The V end lost 5 bases, the J end lost 7 bases, and 21 bases lay between the germline ends. The CDR3 extends over 16 amino acids. The CDR3 DNA reads as TGTGCCAGTAGTTACTCAACCCTCGGGAGCAATAATGAGCAGTTCTTC. Its translation is CASSYSTLGSNNEQFF.

This clone was recorded once. The V call is TRBV6-5, the J call TRBJ1-5; D may be TRBD1 (5 bases). CDR1 is MNHEY and CDR2 is SVGAGI in the germline V gene. The CDR3 loop spans 14 amino acids. Trimming took off 4 bases at V and 5 bases at J, with 12 bases between the two ends. The CDR3 reads CASSSTGLHQPQHF. For the CDR3, the DNA is TGTGCCAGCAGTTCCACAGGCCTACATCAGCCCCAGCATTTT.

As regards this clone: In the same sample, other DNA sequences code for this CDR3. The chain links TRBV19 to TRBJ1-2, with 9 bases matching TRBD1. Per germline, CDR1 LNHDA and CDR2 SQIVND (reference sequence). The J segment lost 4 bases and the V segment lost 5 bases, leaving 5 bases of the junction unmatched. The CDR3 has 14 amino acids. The CDR3 region is CASSPGQGGYGYTF. The CDR3 DNA reads TGTGCCAGTAGTCCGGGACAGGGTGGCTATGGCTACACCTTC.

The chain employs TRBV5-1 and TRBJ1-1, with D possibly matching TRBD1 (5 bases). Trimming left V 8 bases short and J 2 bases short, with 16 bases between. Germline assignment: CDR1 SGHRS and CDR2 YFSETQ. The CDR3 totals 14 residues. CDR3 DNA sequence: TGCGCCAGTTCGGTAGGGGCTGCCAACACTGAAGCTTTCTTT. It codes for CASSVGAANTEAFF.

This chain joins TRBV14 and TRBJ2-7, with 10 bases that match TRBD1. The CDR3 is made up of 15 amino acids. Per germline, CDR1 SGHDN and CDR2 FVKESK. With 5 bases clipped from V and 4 bases from J, the junction kept 8 bases outside the gene matches. In DNA, the CDR3 is TGTGCCAGCAGCGGACGGGACAGGGGTGTTTACGAGCAGTACTTC. Translation: CASSGRDRGVYEQYF.

The V and J genes are TRBV5-1 and TRBJ2-2; 9 nucleotides align to TRBD2. Per germline, CDR1 SGHRS and CDR2 YFSETQ. CDR3 length: 16 amino acids. V dropped 0 bases and J dropped 6; count of bases not matched to a gene: 6. The CDR3 here is CASSLVSSGVAGELFF. DNA of the CDR3: TGCGCCAGCAGCTTGGTTTCTAGCGGGGTCGCCGGGGAGCTGTTTTTT.

This rearrangement joins TRBV11-3 to TRBJ1-2; D not certain. CDR3 length equals 12 residues. With 2 bases removed from V and 8 bases from J, the gap between germline ends came to 9 bases. Germline lookup yields CDR1 SGHNT and CDR2 YENEEA. The CDR3 coding sequence is TGTGCCAGCAGCTTATGGTCTAAAGGCTACACCTTC. The encoded protein is CASSLWSKGYTF.

This sequence joins TRBV9 and TRBJ1-1; D gene uncertain. The CDR3 covers 16 residues. V lost 5 bases and J 1 base, leaving 18 bases between the germline ends. CDR1 is SGDLS, CDR2 YYNGEE, per germline. CDR3 sequence reads: CASREAGAGPNTEAFF. CDR3 coding DNA: TGTGCCAGCAGGGAAGCGGGTGCAGGACCGAACACTGAAGCTTTCTTT.

The rearrangement links TRBV5-4 to TRBJ2-5; 8 bases fit TRBD2. The CDR3 length is 13 residues. Germline V gene sequence: CDR1 SGHNT, CDR2 YYREEE (reference sequence). The ends lost 2 bases at V and 5 bases at J; junction bases unmatched: 2. The CDR3, as DNA: TGTGCCAGCAGCTTTCCTAGCGGGGAGACCCAGTACTTC. It codes for CASSFPSGETQYF. Full variable domain (remainder filled in from reference TRBV5-4 and TRBJ2-5): ETGVTQSPTHLIKTRGQQVTLRCSSQSGHNTVSWYQQALGQGPQFIFQYYREEENGRGNFPPRFSGLQFPNYSSELNVNALELDDSALYLCASSFPSGETQYFGPGTRLLVL.